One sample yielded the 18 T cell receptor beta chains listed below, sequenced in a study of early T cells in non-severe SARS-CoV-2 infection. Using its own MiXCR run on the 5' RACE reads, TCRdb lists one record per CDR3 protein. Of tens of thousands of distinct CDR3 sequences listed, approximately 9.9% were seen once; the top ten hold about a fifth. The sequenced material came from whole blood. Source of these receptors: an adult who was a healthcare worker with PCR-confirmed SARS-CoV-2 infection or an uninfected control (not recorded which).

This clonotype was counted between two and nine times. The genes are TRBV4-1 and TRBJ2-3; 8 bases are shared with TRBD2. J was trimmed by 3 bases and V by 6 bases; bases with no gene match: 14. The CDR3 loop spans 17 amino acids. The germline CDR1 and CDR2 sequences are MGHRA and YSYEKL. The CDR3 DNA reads TGCGCCAGCAGGAGGACGGGGGGGCCTCAGGGGACAGATACGCAGTATTTT. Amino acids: CASRRTGGPQGTDTQYF.

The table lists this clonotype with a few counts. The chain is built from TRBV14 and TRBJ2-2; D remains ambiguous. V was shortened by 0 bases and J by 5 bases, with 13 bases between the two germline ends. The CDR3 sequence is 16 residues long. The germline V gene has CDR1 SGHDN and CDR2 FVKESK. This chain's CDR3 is CASSQDRIRRTGELFF. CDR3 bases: TGTGCCAGCAGCCAAGATAGAATCAGGCGTACCGGGGAGCTGTTTTTT.

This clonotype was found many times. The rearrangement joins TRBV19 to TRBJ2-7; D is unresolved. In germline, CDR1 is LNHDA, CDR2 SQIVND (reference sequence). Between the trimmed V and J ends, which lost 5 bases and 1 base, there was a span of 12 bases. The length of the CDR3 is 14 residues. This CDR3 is CASSENGISYEQYF. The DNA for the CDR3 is TGTGCCAGTAGTGAAAACGGAATTTCCTACGAGCAGTACTTC.

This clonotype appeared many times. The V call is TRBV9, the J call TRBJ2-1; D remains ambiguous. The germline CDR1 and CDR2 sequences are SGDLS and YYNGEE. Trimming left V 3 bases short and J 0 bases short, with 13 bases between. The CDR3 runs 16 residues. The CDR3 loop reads CASSAHGESSYNEQFF. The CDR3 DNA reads TGTGCCAGCAGCGCACACGGTGAAAGCTCCTACAATGAGCAGTTCTTC.

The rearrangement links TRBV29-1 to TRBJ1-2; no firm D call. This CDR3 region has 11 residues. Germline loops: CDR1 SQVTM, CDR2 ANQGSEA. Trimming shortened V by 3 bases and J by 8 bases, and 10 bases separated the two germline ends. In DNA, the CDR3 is TGCAGCGTTGATGGCGGGGTAGGCTACACCTTC. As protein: CSVDGGVGYTF.

The CDR3 sequence is CATQGTEAFF. The CDR3 region has the DNA TGTGCCACACAGGGAACTGAAGCTTTCTTT. J is TRBJ1-1 and V is TRBV7-9; D perhaps matches TRBD1 (6 bases). This CDR3 has 10 residues. Trimming took 10 bases from V and 5 from J, leaving 8 bases between them. Germline CDR1 is SEHNR and CDR2 is FQNEAQ (reference sequence). Based on the CDR3 plus reference TRBV7-9 and TRBJ1-1, the full variable domain is DTGVSQNPRHKITKRGQNVTFRCDPISEHNRLYWYRQTLGQGPEFLTYFQNEAQLEKSRLLSDRFSAERPKGSFSTLEIQRTEQGDSAMYLCATQGTEAFFGQGTRLTVV.

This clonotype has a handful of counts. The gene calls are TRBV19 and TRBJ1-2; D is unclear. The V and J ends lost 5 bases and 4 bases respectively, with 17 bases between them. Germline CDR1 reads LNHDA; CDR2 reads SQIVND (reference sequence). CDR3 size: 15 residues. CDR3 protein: CASSAMGAGRYGYTF. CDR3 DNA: TGTGCCAGTAGTGCAATGGGTGCCGGCCGCTATGGCTACACCTTC.

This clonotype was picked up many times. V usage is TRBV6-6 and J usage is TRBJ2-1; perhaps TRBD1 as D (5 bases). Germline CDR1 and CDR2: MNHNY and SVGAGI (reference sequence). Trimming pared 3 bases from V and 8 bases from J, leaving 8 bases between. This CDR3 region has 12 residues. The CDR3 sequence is CASSYRGDEQFF. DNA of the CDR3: TGTGCCAGCAGTTATAGGGGCGATGAGCAGTTCTTC.

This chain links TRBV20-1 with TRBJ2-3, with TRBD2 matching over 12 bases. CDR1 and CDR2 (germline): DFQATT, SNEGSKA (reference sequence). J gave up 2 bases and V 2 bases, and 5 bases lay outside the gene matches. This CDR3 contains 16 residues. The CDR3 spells CSARLAGGRITDTQYF. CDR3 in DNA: TGCAGTGCTAGACTAGCGGGGGGGCGAATCACAGATACGCAGTATTTT.

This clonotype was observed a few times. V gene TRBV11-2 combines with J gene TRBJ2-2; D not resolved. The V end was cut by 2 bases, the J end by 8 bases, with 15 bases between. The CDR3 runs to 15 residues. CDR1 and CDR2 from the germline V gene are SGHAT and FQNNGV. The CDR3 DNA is TGTGCCAGCAGCTTAAGCCAGCCTCTATTAGGGGAGCTGTTTTTT. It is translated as CASSLSQPLLGELFF. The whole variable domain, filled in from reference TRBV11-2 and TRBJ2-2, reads EAGVAQSPRYKIIEKRQSVAFWCNPISGHATLYWYQQILGQGPKLLIQFQNNGVVDDSQLPKDRFSAERLKGVDSTLKIQPAKLEDSAVYLCASSLSQPLLGELFFGEGSRLTVL.

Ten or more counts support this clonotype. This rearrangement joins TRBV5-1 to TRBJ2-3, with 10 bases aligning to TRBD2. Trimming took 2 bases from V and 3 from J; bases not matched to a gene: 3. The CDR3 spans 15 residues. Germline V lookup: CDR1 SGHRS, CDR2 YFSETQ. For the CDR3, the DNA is TGCGCCAGCAGCTTCAGCGGGGGGGCTACAGATACGCAGTATTTT. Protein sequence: CASSFSGGATDTQYF.

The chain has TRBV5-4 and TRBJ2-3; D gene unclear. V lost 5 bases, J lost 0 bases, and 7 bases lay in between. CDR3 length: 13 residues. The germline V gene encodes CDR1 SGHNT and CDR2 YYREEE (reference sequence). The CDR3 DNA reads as TGTGCCAGCAGGGGTTCTAGCACAGATACGCAGTATTTT. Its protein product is CASRGSSTDTQYF.

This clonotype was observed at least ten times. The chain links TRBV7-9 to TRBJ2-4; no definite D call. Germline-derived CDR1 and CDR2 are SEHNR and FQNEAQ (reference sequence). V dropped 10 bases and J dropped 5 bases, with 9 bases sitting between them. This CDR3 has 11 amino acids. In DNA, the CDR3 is TGTGCCATCCTTGGGGAAAACATTCAGTACTTC. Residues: CAILGENIQYF.

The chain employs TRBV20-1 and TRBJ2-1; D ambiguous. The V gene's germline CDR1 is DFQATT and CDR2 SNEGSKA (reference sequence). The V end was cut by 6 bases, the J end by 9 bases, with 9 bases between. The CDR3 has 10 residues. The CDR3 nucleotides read TGCAGTGCCCTTCTGGCTGAGCAGTTCTTC. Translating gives CSALLAEQFF.

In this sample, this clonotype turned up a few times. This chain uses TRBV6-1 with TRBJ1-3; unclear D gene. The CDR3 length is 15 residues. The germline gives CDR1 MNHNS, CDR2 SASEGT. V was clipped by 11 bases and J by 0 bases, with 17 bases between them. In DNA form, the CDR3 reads TGTGCCGGAAGAAGGACCGCCGTCTCTGGAAACACCATATATTTT. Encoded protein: CAGRRTAVSGNTIYF.

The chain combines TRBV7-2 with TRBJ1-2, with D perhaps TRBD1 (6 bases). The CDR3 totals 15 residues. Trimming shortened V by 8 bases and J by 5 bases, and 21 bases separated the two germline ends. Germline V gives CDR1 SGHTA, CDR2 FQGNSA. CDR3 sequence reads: CASGASRRGIYGYTF. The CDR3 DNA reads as TGTGCCAGCGGGGCCTCGCGCAGGGGAATTTATGGCTACACCTTC. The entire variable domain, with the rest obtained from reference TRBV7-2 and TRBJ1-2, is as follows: GAGVSQSPSNKVTEKGKDVELRCDPISGHTALYWYRQSLGQGLEFLIYFQGNSAPDKSGLPSDRFSAERTGGSVSTLTIQRTQQEDSAVYLCASGASRRGIYGYTFGSGTRLTVV.

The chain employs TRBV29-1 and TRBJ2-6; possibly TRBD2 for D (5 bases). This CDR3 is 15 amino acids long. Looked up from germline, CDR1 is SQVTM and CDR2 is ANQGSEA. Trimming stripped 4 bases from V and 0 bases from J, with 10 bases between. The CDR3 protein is CSVGLRGSGANVLTF. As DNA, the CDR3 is TGCAGCGTTGGATTACGGGGCTCTGGGGCCAACGTCCTGACTTTC.

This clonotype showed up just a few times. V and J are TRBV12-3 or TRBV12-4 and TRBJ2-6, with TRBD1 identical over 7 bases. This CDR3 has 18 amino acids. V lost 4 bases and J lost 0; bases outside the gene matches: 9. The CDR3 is CASSYTTGITSGANVLTF. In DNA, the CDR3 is TGTGCCAGCAGTTATACGACAGGGATAACCTCTGGGGCCAACGTCCTGACTTTC.